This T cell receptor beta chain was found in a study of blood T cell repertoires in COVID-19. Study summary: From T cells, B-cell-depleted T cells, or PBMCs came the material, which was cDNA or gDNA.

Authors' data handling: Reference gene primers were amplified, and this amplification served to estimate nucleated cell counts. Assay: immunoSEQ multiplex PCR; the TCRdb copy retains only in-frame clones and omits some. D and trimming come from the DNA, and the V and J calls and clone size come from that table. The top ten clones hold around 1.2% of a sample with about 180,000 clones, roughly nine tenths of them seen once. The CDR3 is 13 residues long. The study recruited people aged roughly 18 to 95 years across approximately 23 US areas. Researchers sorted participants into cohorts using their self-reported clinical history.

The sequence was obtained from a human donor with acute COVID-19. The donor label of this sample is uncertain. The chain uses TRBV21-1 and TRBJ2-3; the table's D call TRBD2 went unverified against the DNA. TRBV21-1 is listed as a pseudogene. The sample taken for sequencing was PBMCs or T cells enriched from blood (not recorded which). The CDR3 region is CASSLGGGGTQYF. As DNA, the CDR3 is TGTGCCAGCAGCCTAGGAGGAGGAGGTACGCAGTATTTT.